This T cell receptor beta chain was retrieved from a study of blood T cell repertoires in COVID-19. About the research overall: Acute and convalescent COVID-19 samples came from the United States, Italy and Spain. PBMCs, B-cell-depleted T cells, or T cells provided the cDNA or gDNA that made up the material.

The CDR3 length is 13 residues. Germline lookup yields CDR1 SGHTA and CDR2 FQGNSA. After removal of 3 bases from V and 3 bases from J, the junction contained 0 bases not matched to a gene. Methods used by the authors: Using reference gene primer amplification, nucleated cell counts were estimated. Repertoires were generated with immunoSEQ multiplex PCR, while TCRdb's copy carries only in-frame clones and drops some. That table is the source of V, J and clone size, and D and trimming were worked out from the DNA. Among about 94,000 clones listed, 75% to 80% were seen once. During active infection, Seattle patients enrolled and were then monitored through disease.

Sequencing input: peripheral blood. This receptor was taken from a man aged 65 to 85 with COVID-19, enrolled during active disease. The genes are TRBV7-2 and TRBJ1-1, with TRBD1 identical over 8 bases. The CDR3 is CASSLTGDTEAFF. In nucleotides, the CDR3 is TGTGCCAGCAGCTTGACAGGGGACACTGAAGCTTTCTTT.